These 16 T cell receptor beta chains share one sample of origin, sequenced in a study of a mutant IDH1 vaccine in newly diagnosed glioma. Some clones are missing from TCRdb's copy, which holds only in-frame ones; the method was immunoSEQ multiplex PCR. In the table there are fewer than 40,000 clones, about 93% of which are singletons. The antigens of these receptors remain unknown. Time point denoted: week 47, end of study. Alongside topical imiquimod, each dose of vaccine comprised 300 ug of mutant IDH1 20-mer peptide. Sample: PBMCs, taken from a glioma patient whose treatment included an IDH1 peptide vaccine. The origin of the receptors is a woman aged 40 to 55 with glioma.

The V call is TRBV4-1, the J call TRBJ2-2; no reliable D call. This CDR3 is built from 15 residues. Germline loops: CDR1 MGHRA, CDR2 YSYEKL. Deletions cut 1 base from V and 2 bases from J, with 8 bases between. CDR3 DNA: TGCGCCAGCAGCCAAGGCAGGCAAAACACCGGGGAGCTGTTTTTT. It translates to CASSQGRQNTGELFF.

The chain recombines TRBV5-1 with TRBJ1-1, with D maybe TRBD1 (5 bases). V shed 4 bases and J shed 11 bases, with 21 bases lying between them. CDR1 and CDR2 from the germline V gene are SGHRS and YFSETQ. The CDR3 runs to 14 residues. The CDR3 region is CASSPEGRVDAAFF. The CDR3 bases are TGCGCCAGCAGCCCTGAGGGCAGGGTGGATGCGGCTTTCTTT.

This clone was seen a single time. The chain uses TRBV4-1 and TRBJ1-3, with 8 bases fitting TRBD1. V shed 4 bases and J 4 bases; nucleotides not matched to a gene: 15. This CDR3 is built from 18 residues. Germline assignment: CDR1 MGHRA and CDR2 YSYEKL. CDR3 sequence (DNA): TGCGCCAGCAGCCCGGACAGGGATGGGGTTGGGGTCGGAAACACCATATATTTT. Translating gives CASSPDRDGVGVGNTIYF.

The count of this clone is one. J is TRBJ2-2 and V is TRBV5-1, with TRBD2 identical over 14 bases. J lost 4 bases, V lost 4 bases, and 9 bases had no gene match. Germline V gene sequence: CDR1 SGHRS, CDR2 YFSETQ. This CDR3 is 18 amino acids long. The CDR3 DNA is TGCGCCAGCAGCCCCTCGACTAGCGGGAGGGGTGGCACCGGGGAGCTGTTTTTT. Translated, it gives CASSPSTSGRGGTGELFF.

The CDR3 here is CASKLQEHNQPQHF. CDR3 in DNA: TGTGCCAGCAAACTACAGGAACATAATCAGCCCCAGCATTTT. The V gene is TRBV6-6, the J gene TRBJ1-5; possible D gene TRBD1, 5 bases. Germline V lookup: CDR1 MNHNY, CDR2 SVGAGI (reference sequence). V was clipped by 7 bases and J by 4 bases, with 14 bases between them. CDR3 length equals 14 residues.

The chain is built from TRBV15 and TRBJ2-6; 11 nucleotides agree with TRBD1. CDR1 is LNHNV, CDR2 YYDKDF, per germline (reference sequence). The CDR3 runs to 18 residues. After removal of 5 bases from V and 4 bases from J, the junction contained 10 bases not matched to a gene. The CDR3, as DNA: TGTGCCACCAGCGGGGAACGGACAGGGGGCGTCGGGGCCAACGTCCTGACTTTC. It specifies CATSGERTGGVGANVLTF.

The rearrangement joins TRBV29-1 to TRBJ1-2; D not resolved. V was cut by 4 bases and J by 0 bases, with 12 bases left in between. This CDR3 has 14 amino acids. Germline loops: CDR1 SQVTM, CDR2 ANQGSEA. CDR3 DNA: TGCAGCGTTGGAGGCTCGAGAGCTAACTATGGCTACACCTTC. Protein product: CSVGGSRANYGYTF.

The chain carries TRBV2 and TRBJ2-5; 9 bases line up with TRBD2. The CDR3 contains 15 residues. Trimming removed 5 bases from V and 2 bases from J; junction bases left unmatched: 6. Germline V CDR1 and CDR2: SNHLY, FYNNEI. CDR3: CASSSNSGGQETQYF. The DNA for the CDR3 is TGTGCCAGCAGTTCCAACAGCGGGGGGCAAGAGACCCAGTACTTC.

The J gene is TRBJ1-1, the V gene TRBV18; 7 bases line up with TRBD1. The germline gives CDR1 KGHSH, CDR2 LQKENI. The CDR3 consists of 16 residues. V lost 3 bases and J lost 4; bases outside the gene matches: 11. For the CDR3, the DNA is TGTGCCAGCTCACCGGCAAGACCCGGGACAGTCACTGAAGCTTTCTTT. As protein: CASSPARPGTVTEAFF.

V gene TRBV7-2 combines with J gene TRBJ1-6; D ambiguous. The length of the CDR3 is 14 residues. V dropped 1 base and J dropped 5 bases, with 6 bases sitting between them. The germline gives CDR1 SGHTA, CDR2 FQGNSA. CDR3 in amino acids: CASSLGLNNSPLHF. For the CDR3, the DNA is TGTGCCAGCAGCTTAGGATTGAATAATTCACCCCTCCACTTT. Based on the CDR3 plus reference TRBV7-2 and TRBJ1-6, the full variable domain is GAGVSQSPSNKVTEKGKDVELRCDPISGHTALYWYRQSLGQGLEFLIYFQGNSAPDKSGLPSDRFSAERTGGSVSTLTIQRTQQEDSAVYLCASSLGLNNSPLHFGNGTRLTVT.

This rearrangement joins TRBV2 to TRBJ1-6, with D possibly being TRBD1 (6 bases). Per germline, CDR1 SNHLY and CDR2 FYNNEI. The CDR3 extends over 14 amino acids. V was pared by 11 bases and J by 10 bases, with 21 bases between. The CDR3 is CASRKVQGASPLHF. The CDR3 DNA reads as TGTGCCTCCAGGAAGGTACAGGGAGCGTCACCCCTCCACTTT.

The chain uses TRBV6-1 and TRBJ2-7; D possibly corresponds to TRBD2 (6 bases). Germline CDR1 and CDR2: MNHNS and SASEGT. The CDR3 runs 15 residues. Trimming pared 2 bases from V and 4 bases from J, leaving 15 bases between. The chain's CDR3 is CASSERRGLLYEQYF. The CDR3 bases are TGTGCCAGCAGTGAAAGGAGGGGCCTCCTTTACGAGCAGTACTTC.

This rearrangement joins TRBV6-5 to TRBJ1-2; unclear D gene. The CDR3 sequence is 11 residues long. The germline V gene has CDR1 MNHEY and CDR2 SVGAGI. CDR3 bases: TGTGCGAGCGCGGGGAACTATGGCTACACCTTC. Amino acids: CASAGNYGYTF.

The rearrangement links TRBV7-2 to TRBJ2-5; D possibly matches TRBD1 or TRBD2 (6 bases each). Trimming removed 5 bases at V and 1 base at J, with 14 bases between. The CDR3 is made up of 15 amino acids. In germline, CDR1 is SGHTA, CDR2 FQGNSA. Here the CDR3 reads CASSPRWGAQETQYF. The CDR3 DNA sequence: TGTGCCAGCAGCCCGCGCTGGGGGGCCCAAGAGACCCAGTACTTC.

The chain combines TRBV6-1 with TRBJ2-5; TRBD1 might be the D (5 bases). The CDR3 spans 16 residues. Trimming took 2 bases from V and 2 from J, leaving 15 bases between them. Per the germline V gene, CDR1 is MNHNS and CDR2 is SASEGT. The CDR3 DNA sequence: TGTGCCAGCAGTGAAATGGGGCAGGGCCCACAAGAGACCCAGTACTTC. It is translated as CASSEMGQGPQETQYF.

The table lists this clone with a count of one. The chain carries TRBV29-1 and TRBJ1-5, with D unresolved. Trimming removed 3 bases from V and 4 bases from J, with 22 bases in between. Looked up from germline, CDR1 is SQVTM and CDR2 is ANQGSEA. This CDR3 spans 17 amino acids. The CDR3 spells CSVEGKGREVANQPQHF. CDR3 nucleotide sequence: TGCAGCGTTGAGGGTAAGGGTAGGGAAGTAGCAAATCAGCCCCAGCATTTT.